This TCR beta chain emerged from a study of cytomegalovirus exposure and HLA in healthy donors. Findings and limits, study-wide: Three CMV-associated chains proved CMV antigen-specific in vitro. Later, an analysis found that common viral pathogens appeared to be linked with several of the most significant clusters. Researchers reported in a later analysis that a missense DCLRE1C variant was tied to TCR beta V- and J-gene trimming. Cytomegalovirus association was listed for 164 TCR beta chains.

PCR involved 60 Vbeta and 13 Jbeta primers. Method: immunoSEQ multiplex PCR; TCRdb's copy keeps in-frame clones and lacks some. The sample has about 140,000 clones; roughly 80% are singletons. The CDR3 runs to 17 residues. After removal of 5 bases from V and 5 bases from J, the junction contained 13 bases not matched to a gene. Germline V CDR1 and CDR2: SEHNR, FQNEAQ (reference sequence). A remark on this clone: The antigen is not known.

Sequencing was performed on PBMCs. V usage is TRBV7-9 and J usage is TRBJ2-7, with 12 positions matching TRBD2. The source is a female donor in good health and CMV-seronegative. CDR3 sequence (DNA): TGTGCCAGCAGCCCCCAGCGGCTAGCGGGAGGGAAGAACGAGCAGTACTTC. Translating it yields CASSPQRLAGGKNEQYF.